The 22 T cell receptor beta chains below come from one sample, sequenced in a study of blood T cell repertoires in COVID-19. Sequencing was performed with immunoSEQ multiplex PCR; in TCRdb, only in-frame clones are kept and a portion is missing. Of over 150,000 clones listed, under 95% are singletons. Sequencing used peripheral blood. The receptors come from a man in his fifties or sixties with acute or convalescent COVID-19.

V usage is TRBV28 and J usage is TRBJ2-5; TRBD2 aligns across 11 bases. CDR3 length: 16 amino acids. Germline trimming cut 7 bases from V and 5 bases from J; bases unmatched to any gene: 12. The germline gives CDR1 MDHEN, CDR2 SYDVKM. The CDR3 is CASTLGTSGPRETQYF. The CDR3 nucleotides are TGTGCCAGCACTCTGGGGACTAGCGGCCCCCGGGAGACCCAGTACTTC.

This clone has more than one count but fewer than ten. CDR3 bases: TGTGCCAGCAGCGTAGTCGGGTCTGGGGAGCTGTTTTTT. It is translated as CASSVVGSGELFF. V gene TRBV9 combines with J gene TRBJ2-2; D is unclear. The germline V gene has CDR1 SGDLS and CDR2 YYNGEE. Trimming removed 0 bases from V and 8 bases from J, with 8 bases in between. The CDR3 runs to 13 residues.

The chain is built from TRBV27 and TRBJ2-1; D may match TRBD1 or TRBD2 (6 bases each). CDR1 and CDR2 (germline): MNHEY, SMNVEV (reference sequence). The CDR3 covers 15 residues. Trimming stripped 6 bases from V and 1 base from J, with 13 bases between. CDR3 DNA: TGTGCCAGCAGCTTAGGGGGGTTTTCCTACAATGAGCAGTTCTTC. Its protein product is CASSLGGFSYNEQFF.

This clone occurred a few times. The V and J genes are TRBV21-1 and TRBJ2-5; the table names TRBD2, a call not compared with the DNA. TRBV21-1 has pseudogene status. The CDR3 consists of 18 residues. This CDR3 reads CASRTLAAEREGRETQYF. As DNA, the CDR3 is TGTGCCAGCAGGACCCTCGCAGCTGAGCGGGAGGGCCGGGAGACCCAGTACTTC.

This clone was detected only a few times. The chain employs TRBV4-1 and TRBJ2-1; D may be TRBD2 (5 bases). Trimming removed 6 bases from V and 3 bases from J, with 12 bases in between. CDR1 is MGHRA, CDR2 YSYEKL, per germline. The CDR3 runs to 14 residues. The CDR3 here is CASRTGILYNEQFF. The DNA of the CDR3 is TGCGCCAGCAGGACGGGAATTCTCTACAATGAGCAGTTCTTC.

This CDR3 reads CSQRQGAKETQYF. CDR3 nucleotide sequence: TGCAGCCAAAGACAGGGGGCGAAAGAGACCCAGTACTTC. The V call is TRBV29-1, the J call TRBJ2-5; TRBD1 aligns across 10 bases. V was pared by 8 bases and J by 3 bases, with 6 bases of the junction left unmatched. The CDR3 sequence is 13 residues long. Germline CDR1 SQVTM, CDR2 ANQGSEA. Together with reference TRBV29-1 and TRBJ2-5, the CDR3 gives the full variable domain: SAVISQKPSRDICQRGTSLTIQCQVDSQVTMMFWYRQQPGQSLTLIATANQGSEATYESGFVIDKFPISRPNLTFSTLTVSNMSPEDSSIYLCSQRQGAKETQYFGPGTRLLVL.

CDR3 sequence reads: CASSLAGVPEAFF. The CDR3 DNA reads as TGTGCCAGCAGCTTAGCAGGGGTCCCTGAAGCTTTCTTT. The chain joins TRBV11-1 to TRBJ1-1; tentative D call: TRBD1 (5 bases). V lost 0 bases and J lost 6, with 8 bases in between. The CDR3 covers 13 residues. CDR1 and CDR2 from the germline V gene are SGHAT and FQDESV (reference sequence).

This chain joins TRBV7-9 and TRBJ1-1; D gene uncertain. There are 15 residues in the CDR3. Per germline, CDR1 SEHNR and CDR2 FQNEAQ (reference sequence). V was pared by 5 bases and J by 0 bases, with 13 bases between. The CDR3 DNA sequence: TGTGCCAGCAGCCTCGGGGAGGGCATGAACACTGAAGCTTTCTTT. Translation: CASSLGEGMNTEAFF.

J is TRBJ1-5 and V is TRBV2; maybe TRBD1 (6 bases). Trimming cost V 2 bases and J 2 bases, with 13 bases left between them. The CDR3 is made up of 16 amino acids. The germline V gene encodes CDR1 SNHLY and CDR2 FYNNEI. The CDR3 region is CASSEWGSGGNQPQHF. CDR3 DNA sequence: TGTGCCAGCAGTGAATGGGGTTCAGGGGGCAATCAGCCCCAGCATTTT.

The rearrangement links TRBV3-1 (or the pseudogene TRBV3-2) to TRBJ1-5; tentatively, D is TRBD1 (5 bases). Germline values: CDR1 LGHDT, CDR2 YNNKEL (reference sequence). V was shortened by 2 bases and J by 6 bases, with 14 bases between the two germline ends. The CDR3 totals 15 residues. As DNA, the CDR3 is TGTGCCAGCAGCCAAATGGGGGGGTTTAGTCAGCCCCAGCATTTT. This gives the protein CASSQMGGFSQPQHF.

J is TRBJ2-1 and V is TRBV28; D is perhaps TRBD2 (6 bases). CDR1 and CDR2 from the germline V gene are MDHEN and SYDVKM. The CDR3 length is 14 residues. V lost 6 bases and J 5 bases, leaving 14 bases between the germline ends. The CDR3 loop reads CASRKGLTNNEQFF. In nucleotides, the CDR3 is TGTGCCAGCAGGAAAGGACTAACCAACAATGAGCAGTTCTTC.

V gene TRBV9 combines with J gene TRBJ1-1; D perhaps matches TRBD1 (5 bases). V was pared by 2 bases and J by 7 bases, with 18 bases between. CDR3 length: 15 amino acids. The germline gives CDR1 SGDLS, CDR2 YYNGEE. The CDR3 region has the DNA TGTGCCAGCAGCGTTGGGTCAGGGTTCCTGGTTGAAGCTTTCTTT. This sequence encodes CASSVGSGFLVEAFF.

This clone was seen more than once but under ten times. This chain joins TRBV6-1 and TRBJ2-1; a possible D gene is TRBD1 (5 bases). V was clipped by 3 bases and J by 5 bases, with 11 bases between them. The CDR3 runs to 14 residues. The germline V gene has CDR1 MNHNS and CDR2 SASEGT. The CDR3 nucleotides are TGTGCCAGCAGTGATCAGGGCGGACACAATGAGCAGTTCTTC. It encodes CASSDQGGHNEQFF.

The sample holds a few counts of this clone. The J gene is TRBJ1-5, the V gene TRBV6-2 or TRBV6-3, with D tentatively TRBD1 (5 bases). The ends were cut back, 3 bases at V and 4 bases at J, with 25 bases in the middle. Germline V lookup: CDR1 MNHEY, CDR2 SVGEGT. There are 19 residues in the CDR3. The CDR3 is CASSYYPSRRAGGNQPQHF. CDR3 nucleotides: TGTGCCAGCAGTTATTATCCCTCCCGACGGGCGGGGGGGAATCAGCCCCAGCATTTT.

CDR3: CASSGQFEAFF. The DNA of the CDR3 is TGTGCCAGCAGTGGACAGTTTGAAGCTTTCTTT. V gene TRBV2 combines with J gene TRBJ1-1; D is possibly TRBD1 (5 bases). Germline-derived CDR1 and CDR2 are SNHLY and FYNNEI. The V end was cut by 4 bases, the J end by 7 bases, with 7 bases between. The length of the CDR3 is 11 residues.

J is TRBJ2-5 and V is TRBV25-1; the D gene is possibly TRBD2 (7 bases). Germline V gene sequence: CDR1 MGHDK, CDR2 SYGVNS. The V end lost 6 bases, the J end lost 1 base, and 18 bases lay between the germline ends. This CDR3 is built from 16 residues. For the CDR3, the DNA is TGTGCCAGCAGAACTTCCCGGGGGGCCAGCCAAGAGACCCAGTACTTC. Its protein is CASRTSRGASQETQYF.

The J gene is TRBJ1-2, the V gene TRBV19, with 7 bases matching TRBD1. CDR1 is LNHDA, CDR2 SQIVND, per germline (reference sequence). The V gene end was trimmed by 4 bases and the J gene end by 3 bases; junction bases not matched to a gene: 8. The CDR3 is 15 amino acids. The CDR3 here is CASSTGQFPYYGYTF. CDR3 coding DNA: TGTGCCAGTAGTACGGGACAGTTCCCTTACTATGGCTACACCTTC.

The chain carries TRBV11-2 and TRBJ2-2; 7 nucleotides line up with TRBD2. V shed 5 bases, J shed 3 bases, and the junction held 9 bases outside the gene matches. Germline assignment: CDR1 SGHAT and CDR2 FQNNGV. The CDR3 is 16 amino acids. The CDR3 DNA reads TGTGCCAGCAGCCTCCACCCCGGGGGGTACACCGGGGAGCTGTTTTTT. Translated, it gives CASSLHPGGYTGELFF.

V usage is TRBV27 and J usage is TRBJ1-6; 7 nucleotides match TRBD1. Germline CDR1 is MNHEY and CDR2 is SMNVEV (reference sequence). V shed 7 bases and J 7 bases; nucleotides not matched to a gene: 10. The length of the CDR3 is 15 residues. DNA of the CDR3: TGTGCCAGCACAATGGGGACAGAAGGAAATTCACCCCTCCACTTT. Amino acids: CASTMGTEGNSPLHF.

CDR3 sequence: CASSQEQIPRYGYTF. Written as DNA, the CDR3 is TGCGCCAGCAGCCAAGAACAGATCCCCCGCTATGGCTACACCTTC. The chain has TRBV4-1 and TRBJ1-2; no clear D gene. There are 15 residues in the CDR3. Germline CDR1 is MGHRA and CDR2 is YSYEKL. V gave up 0 bases and J gave up 4 bases, with 12 bases separating them.

The chain couples TRBV18 to TRBJ1-2; D unclear. Germline V CDR1 and CDR2: KGHSH, LQKENI. This CDR3 comprises 13 residues. V lost 3 bases, J lost 3 bases, and 8 bases lay in between. The CDR3 DNA sequence: TGTGCCAGCTCACCGCGCCTAGACTATGGCTACACCTTC. Protein: CASSPRLDYGYTF.

The chain recombines TRBV5-1 with TRBJ2-1, with TRBD2 identical over 7 bases. Germline lookup yields CDR1 SGHRS and CDR2 YFSETQ. This CDR3 is built from 14 residues. J lost 5 bases, V lost 0 bases, and 2 bases had no gene match. This chain's CDR3 is CASSLGSGDNEQFF. The CDR3 DNA follows: TGCGCCAGCAGCTTGGGCAGCGGGGACAATGAGCAGTTCTTC.